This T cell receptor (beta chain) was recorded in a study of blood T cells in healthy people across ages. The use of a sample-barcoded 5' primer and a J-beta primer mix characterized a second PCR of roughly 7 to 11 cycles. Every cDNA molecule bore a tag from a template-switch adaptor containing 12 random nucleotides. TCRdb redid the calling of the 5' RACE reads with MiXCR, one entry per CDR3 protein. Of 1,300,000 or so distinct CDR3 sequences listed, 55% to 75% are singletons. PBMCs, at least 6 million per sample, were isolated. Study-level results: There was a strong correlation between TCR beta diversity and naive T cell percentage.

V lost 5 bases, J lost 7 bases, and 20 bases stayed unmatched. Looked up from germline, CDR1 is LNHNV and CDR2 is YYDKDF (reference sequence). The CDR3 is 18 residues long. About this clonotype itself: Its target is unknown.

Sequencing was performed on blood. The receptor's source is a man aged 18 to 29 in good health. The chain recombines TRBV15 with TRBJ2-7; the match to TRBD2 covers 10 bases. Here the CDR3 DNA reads TGTGCCACCAGCGATGGACTAGCGGAGCCCACGAGCTACAATGAGCAGTACTTC. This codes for CATSDGLAEPTSYNEQYF.